This T cell receptor (beta chain) was recovered during a study of blood T cell repertoires in COVID-19. Overall study: Sites in the United States, Italy and Spain provided acute and convalescent COVID-19 samples. The analysed material was cDNA or gDNA that came from T cells, B-cell-depleted T cells, or PBMCs.

This clone is a singleton in its sample. Trimming removed 0 bases from V and 6 bases from J; junction bases left unmatched: 5. The CDR3 is made up of 14 amino acids. CDR1 and CDR2 from the germline V gene are SGDLS and YYNGEE. In the original analysis: Amplifying reference gene primers gave estimates of nucleated cell counts. Sequencing used immunoSEQ multiplex PCR; TCRdb keeps in-frame clones, though not all of them. From that table come the V and J calls and clone size; the DNA was used to work out D and trimming. The sample carries 110,000 to 150,000 clones, 70% to 90% recorded once. Sequencing input: peripheral blood. The chain employs TRBV9 and TRBJ2-7; 8 bases fit TRBD2. The source is a man in his sixties or seventies with acute or convalescent COVID-19. DNA of the CDR3: TGTGCCAGCAGCGTAGGTAGCGGGGCAGGCGAGCAGTACTTC. This gives the protein CASSVGSGAGEQYF.